A single sample is the source of the 9 T cell receptor beta chains below, sequenced in a study of regulatory T cells in long-lasting Graves disease. As for time point: newly diagnosed GD, antithyroid drugs for less than 3 months. The authors made the TCR library using RNA they extracted from PBMCs. Combining iRepertoire HTBI primers with Arm-PCR of CDR3 regions, the authors built TCR beta libraries. In TCRdb, the multiplex PCR reads were re-called with MiXCR into one record per CDR3 protein. There are around 500,000 distinct CDR3 sequences in the sample; 15% to 20% occur only once, and 20% to 30% lies in the top ten. The sample also formed part of further work on T cells in Graves' hyperthyroidism and ophthalmopathy.

The starting material was peripheral blood mononuclear cells (PBMCs), obtained at new diagnosis, from a patient treated with antithyroid drugs. Receptor source: a woman aged 35 to 60 with Graves disease.

At least ten counts were recorded for this clonotype. This chain connects TRBV12-3 or TRBV12-4 to TRBJ1-1, with D maybe TRBD1 (6 bases). The ends were cut back, 6 bases at V and 5 bases at J, with 7 bases in the middle. The CDR3 consists of 11 residues. CDR3 in amino acids: CASRQGTEAFF. The CDR3, as DNA: TGTGCCAGCAGACAGGGAACTGAAGCTTTCTTT.

There are many counts of this clonotype. This chain links TRBV28 with TRBJ2-3, with D tentatively TRBD2 (5 bases). The germline V gene has CDR1 MDHEN and CDR2 SYDVKM. Trimming removed 3 bases from V and 0 bases from J, with 13 bases in between. The CDR3 extends over 16 amino acids. CDR3 residues: CASSFPGYPSTDTQYF. The CDR3 nucleotides are TGTGCCAGCAGTTTTCCGGGGTATCCGAGCACAGATACGCAGTATTTT.

The gene calls are TRBV18 and TRBJ1-3; tentatively, D is TRBD1 (6 bases). Trimming removed 4 bases at V and 8 bases at J, with 18 bases between. Germline values: CDR1 KGHSH, CDR2 LQKENI. This CDR3 has 15 amino acids. CDR3 sequence reads: CASSLFGQQIDTIYF. The CDR3 DNA sequence: TGTGCCAGCTCACTTTTCGGACAGCAGATTGACACCATATATTTT.

This clonotype was counted a few times. This chain uses TRBV25-1 with TRBJ1-1; maybe TRBD1 (5 bases). Germline CDR1 MGHDK, CDR2 SYGVNS. Deletions cut 3 bases from V and 4 bases from J, with 21 bases between. This CDR3 is 17 amino acids long. DNA of the CDR3: TGTGCCAGCAGTGACTCTGGGGTAGTGGGGAGGGGCACTGAAGCTTTCTTT. It yields the protein CASSDSGVVGRGTEAFF.

This clonotype was detected ten times or more. The chain recombines TRBV20-1 with TRBJ2-3; TRBD2 matches at 11 bases. This CDR3 region has 15 residues. J gave up 4 bases and V 2 bases, and 5 bases lay outside the gene matches. Germline V gene data show CDR1 as DFQATT and CDR2 as SNEGSKA (reference sequence). The CDR3 here is CSARLTSGVADTQYF. CDR3 DNA sequence: TGCAGTGCTAGACTGACTAGCGGGGTGGCAGATACGCAGTATTTT.

This chain joins TRBV7-2 and TRBJ1-3; possible D gene TRBD1, 5 bases. The CDR3 contains 14 residues. CDR1 SGHTA and CDR2 FQGNSA come from the germline V gene. The V end was cut by 2 bases, the J end by 7 bases, with 12 bases between. The CDR3 reads CASSLNQGGNTIYF. CDR3 nucleotides: TGTGCCAGCAGCTTAAACCAGGGAGGCAACACCATATATTTT.

This clonotype was detected ten times or more. The rearrangement links TRBV11-2 to TRBJ1-4, with 7 bases fitting TRBD1. V was clipped by 0 bases and J by 7 bases; unmatched bases: 8. The CDR3 is made up of 16 amino acids. The germline V gene has CDR1 SGHAT and CDR2 FQNNGV. CDR3 sequence reads: CASSLDPDRAPEKLFF. The CDR3 DNA follows: TGTGCCAGCAGCTTAGATCCCGACAGGGCACCTGAAAAACTGTTTTTT.

The CDR3 spells CSAIQYNEQFF. As DNA, the CDR3 is TGCAGTGCTATCCAGTACAATGAGCAGTTCTTC. The chain uses TRBV20-1 and TRBJ2-1; D gene ambiguous. Germline-derived CDR1 and CDR2 are DFQATT and SNEGSKA (reference sequence). Trimming took 4 bases from V and 4 from J, leaving 5 bases between them. The CDR3 is made up of 11 amino acids.

This clonotype was detected many times. The rearrangement joins TRBV28 to TRBJ1-5; 7 bases align to TRBD1. The CDR3 covers 15 residues. Trimming removed 5 bases from V and 0 bases from J; junction bases left unmatched: 4. The germline CDR1 and CDR2 sequences are MDHEN and SYDVKM. The CDR3 here is CASSPTGISNQPQHF. The CDR3 DNA is TGTGCCAGCAGTCCGACAGGGATTAGCAATCAGCCCCAGCATTTT.